This paragraph reports one TCR beta chain. The antigen remains unidentified. Repertoires were generated with immunoSEQ multiplex PCR, while TCRdb's copy carries only in-frame clones and drops some. The data hold about 97,000 clones, with 85% to 95% observed a single time. These data come from a study of graft-versus-host responses after intestinal transplantation. About the research overall: All recipients were transplanted with multivisceral, liver-intestinal, or isolated intestinal grafts. Recipients uniformly received anti-thymocyte globulin induction, followed by tacrolimus and steroids for three to four years.

Study outcomes and limitations: High graft-versus-host to host-versus-graft clonal ratios were seen in allografts of patients with graft-donor T cell macrochimerism. Some GvH clones appeared in ileal mucosa or blood before recipient bone marrow.

Trimming cost V 0 bases and J 5 bases; bases outside gene matches: 7. Germline V gene lookup returns CDR1 MGHRA and CDR2 YSYEKL. The CDR3 runs 17 residues. The chain has TRBV4-1 and TRBJ1-4; 9 bases are a match to TRBD1. The specimen comprised unstimulated CD8+ T cells sorted from spleen or lymph node cells, sampled before transplant. The source is a human donor who was the organ donor for an intestinal transplant. The CDR3 sequence is CASSQDPSGTGNEKLFF. The DNA for the CDR3 is TGCGCCAGCAGCCAAGATCCTTCCGGGACAGGGAATGAAAAACTGTTTTTT.